This T cell receptor beta chain was retrieved from a study of T cells in Graves' hyperthyroidism and ophthalmopathy. There are many counts of this clonotype. The investigators amplified TCR beta CDR3 regions from RNA transcripts. The primer set for the first-round RT-PCR of the TCR CDR3 was HTBI. MiXCR, run by TCRdb on the multiplex PCR reads, gives a single entry per CDR3 protein. The sample holds 450,000 to 700,000 distinct CDR3 sequences; 40% to 55% are singletons and the top ten take over 15%. Trimming stripped 3 bases from V and 8 bases from J, with 13 bases between. CDR3 length equals 13 residues.

Sequencing used peripheral blood or thyroid tissue (not recorded which). The origin of this receptor is an adult woman with Graves' disease, either hyperthyroidism or ophthalmopathy (not recorded which). This chain joins TRBV12-3 or TRBV12-4 and TRBJ1-2; D is uncertain. CDR3 nucleotide sequence: TGTGCCAGCAGTTTGGCCAGAACGGAAGGCTACACCTTC. Translating gives CASSLARTEGYTF.